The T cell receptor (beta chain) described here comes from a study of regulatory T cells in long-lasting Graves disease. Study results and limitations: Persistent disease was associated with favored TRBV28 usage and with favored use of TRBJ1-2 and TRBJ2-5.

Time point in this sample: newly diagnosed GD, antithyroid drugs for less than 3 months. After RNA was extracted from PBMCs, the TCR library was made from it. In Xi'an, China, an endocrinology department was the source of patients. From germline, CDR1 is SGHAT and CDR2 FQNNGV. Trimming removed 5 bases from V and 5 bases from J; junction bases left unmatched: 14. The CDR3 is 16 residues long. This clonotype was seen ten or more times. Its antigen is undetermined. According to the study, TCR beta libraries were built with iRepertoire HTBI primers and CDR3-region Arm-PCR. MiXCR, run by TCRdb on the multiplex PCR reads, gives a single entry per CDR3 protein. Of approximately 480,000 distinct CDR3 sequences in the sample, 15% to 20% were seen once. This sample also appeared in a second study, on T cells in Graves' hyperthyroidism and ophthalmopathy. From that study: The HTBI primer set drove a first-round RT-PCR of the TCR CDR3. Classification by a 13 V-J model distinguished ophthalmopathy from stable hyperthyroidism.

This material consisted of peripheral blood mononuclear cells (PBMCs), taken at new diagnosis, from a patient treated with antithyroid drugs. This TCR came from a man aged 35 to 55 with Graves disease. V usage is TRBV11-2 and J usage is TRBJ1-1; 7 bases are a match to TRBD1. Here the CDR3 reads CASSRGTVTAGTEAFF. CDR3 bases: TGTGCCAGCAGCCGAGGGACAGTAACCGCCGGTACTGAAGCTTTCTTT.